One sample yielded the 9 T cell receptor beta chains listed below, sequenced in a study of cytomegalovirus exposure and HLA in healthy donors. PCR was performed using 60 Vbeta and 13 Jbeta primers. Some clones are missing from TCRdb's copy, which holds only in-frame ones; the method was immunoSEQ multiplex PCR. The top ten clones hold about 3.1% of a sample with 150,000 to 200,000 clones, 65% to 85% of them seen once. Sequencing input: PBMCs. The receptors were gathered from a woman in her 50s in good health and CMV-seropositive.

The V gene is TRBV21-1, the J gene TRBJ1-1; TRBD1 reflects the table's D call only, with no check against the DNA. TRBV21-1 is flagged as a pseudogene. The CDR3 loop spans 16 amino acids. The CDR3 reads CASTSGADRANTEAFF. CDR3 sequence (DNA): TGTGCCAGCACCTCCGGCGCGGACAGGGCAAACACTGAAGCTTTCTTT.

J is TRBJ2-3 and V is TRBV5-1; unclear D gene. Trimming cost V 0 bases and J 1 base, with 9 bases left between them. The CDR3 has 15 amino acids. Germline V gene data show CDR1 as SGHRS and CDR2 as YFSETQ. This CDR3 is CASSLDGSRTDTQYF. The CDR3 DNA is TGCGCCAGCAGCTTGGATGGCTCCCGCACAGATACGCAGTATTTT. The full variable domain, rest sourced from reference TRBV5-1 and TRBJ2-3, is KAGVTQTPRYLIKTRGQQVTLSCSPISGHRSVSWYQQTPGQGLQFLFEYFSETQRNKGNFPGRFSGRQFSNSRSEMNVSTLELGDSALYLCASSLDGSRTDTQYFGPGTRLTVL.

J is TRBJ2-7 and V is TRBV11-3; the match to TRBD1 covers 11 bases. Losses at the gene ends were 3 bases for V and 6 bases for J; bases not matched to a gene: 4. The CDR3 totals 14 residues. Germline V gives CDR1 SGHNT, CDR2 YENEEA. CDR3 sequence: CASSFRTGGGEQYF. Here the CDR3 DNA reads TGTGCCAGCAGCTTTAGGACAGGGGGCGGCGAGCAGTACTTC.

This clone has only one observation. J is TRBJ1-6 and V is TRBV19; D perhaps matches TRBD1 (6 bases). Trimming removed 5 bases at V and 6 bases at J, with 14 bases between. The CDR3 has 15 amino acids. CDR1 is LNHDA and CDR2 is SQIVND in the germline V gene (reference sequence). DNA of the CDR3: TGTGCCAGTAGTCGAGGAACAGGGCCTAATTCACCCCTCCACTTT. This encodes CASSRGTGPNSPLHF.

The rearrangement links TRBV19 to TRBJ1-5, with 8 bases aligning to TRBD1. The germline gives CDR1 LNHDA, CDR2 SQIVND (reference sequence). V shed 3 bases and J 7 bases; nucleotides not matched to a gene: 5. The CDR3 extends over 14 amino acids. CDR3 in DNA: TGTGCCAGTAGTATCAACAGGGGGGAACAGCCCCAGCATTTT. This sequence encodes CASSINRGEQPQHF.

V usage is TRBV11-2 and J usage is TRBJ2-7, with 8 positions matching TRBD2. Germline V gene sequence: CDR1 SGHAT, CDR2 FQNNGV. V was pared by 1 base and J by 0 bases, with 5 bases of the junction left unmatched. The CDR3 covers 16 residues. The CDR3 spells CASSLGAGVSSYEQYF. The CDR3 nucleotides read TGTGCCAGCAGCTTAGGAGCGGGAGTGAGCTCCTACGAGCAGTACTTC.

Remarks on this clone: Germline is not matched at one junction end, which may reflect a read error. This sequence joins TRBV2 and TRBJ2-6; 8 nucleotides align to TRBD1. CDR1 and CDR2 (germline): SNHLY, FYNNEI. The CDR3 totals 18 residues. CDR3: CASSPRQGPDSGANGLTF. The CDR3 bases are TGTGCCAGCAGTCCCCGACAGGGGCCAGACTCTGGGGCCAACGGCCTGACTTTC.

J is TRBJ2-5 and V is TRBV6-6, with a possible D match to TRBD1 (6 bases). Germline V gene lookup returns CDR1 MNHNY and CDR2 SVGAGI (reference sequence). The CDR3 is made up of 16 amino acids. The germline V and J ends were trimmed by 6 bases and 0 bases, with 17 bases remaining between them. In nucleotides, the CDR3 is TGTGCCAGCAGCAGGGGAGACGACCTGTACCAAGAGACCCAGTACTTC. As protein: CASSRGDDLYQETQYF.

The chain combines TRBV12-5 with TRBJ2-2; a possible D gene is TRBD1 (6 bases). The ends were cut back, 5 bases at V and 8 bases at J, with 12 bases in the middle. The length of the CDR3 is 13 residues. Germline CDR1 reads LGHNT; CDR2 reads FRNRAP. The CDR3 DNA reads TGTGCTAGTGGTGCTACAGGGTCTGGGGAGCTGTTTTTT. This gives the protein CASGATGSGELFF.